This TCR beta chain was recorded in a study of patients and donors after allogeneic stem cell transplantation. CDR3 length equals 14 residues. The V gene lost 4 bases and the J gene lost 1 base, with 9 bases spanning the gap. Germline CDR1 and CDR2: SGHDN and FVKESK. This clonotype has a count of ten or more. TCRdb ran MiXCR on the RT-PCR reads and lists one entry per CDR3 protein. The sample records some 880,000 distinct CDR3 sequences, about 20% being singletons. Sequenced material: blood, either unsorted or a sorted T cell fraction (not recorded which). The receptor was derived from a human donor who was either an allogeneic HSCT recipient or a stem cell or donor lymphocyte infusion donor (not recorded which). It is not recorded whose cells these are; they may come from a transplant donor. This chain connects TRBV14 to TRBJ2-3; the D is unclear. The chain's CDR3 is CASSLALRTDTQYF. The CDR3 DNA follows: TGTGCCAGCAGCCTAGCCTTACGCACAGATACGCAGTATTTT.